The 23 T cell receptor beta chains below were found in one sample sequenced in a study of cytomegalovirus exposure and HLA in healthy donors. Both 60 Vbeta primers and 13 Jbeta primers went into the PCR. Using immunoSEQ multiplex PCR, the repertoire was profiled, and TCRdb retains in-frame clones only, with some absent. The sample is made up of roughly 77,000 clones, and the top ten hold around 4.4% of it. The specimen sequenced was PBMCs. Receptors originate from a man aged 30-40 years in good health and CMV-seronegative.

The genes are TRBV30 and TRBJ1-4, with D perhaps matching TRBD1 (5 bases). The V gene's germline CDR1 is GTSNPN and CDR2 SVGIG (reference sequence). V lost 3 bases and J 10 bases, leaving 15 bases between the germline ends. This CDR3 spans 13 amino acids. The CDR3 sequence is CAWSEHQGGKLFF. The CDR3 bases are TGTGCCTGGAGCGAACATCAGGGAGGAAAACTGTTTTTT. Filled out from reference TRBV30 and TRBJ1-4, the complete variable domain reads SQTIHQWPATLVQPVGSPLSLECTVEGTSNPNLYWYRQAAGRGLQLLFYSVGIGQISSEVPQNLSASRPQDRQFILSSKKLLLSDSGFYLCAWSEHQGGKLFFGSGTQLSVL.

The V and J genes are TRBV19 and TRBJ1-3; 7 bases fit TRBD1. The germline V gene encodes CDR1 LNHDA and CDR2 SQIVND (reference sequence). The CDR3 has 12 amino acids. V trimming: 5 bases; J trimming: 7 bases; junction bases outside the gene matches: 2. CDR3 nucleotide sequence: TGTGCCAGTAGTTCCAGGGGGAACACCATATATTTT. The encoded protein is CASSSRGNTIYF. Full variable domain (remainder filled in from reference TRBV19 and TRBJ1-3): DGGITQSPKYLFRKEGQNVTLSCEQNLNHDAMYWYRQDPGQGLRLIYYSQIVNDFQKGDIAEGYSVSREKKESFPLTVTSAQKNPTAFYLCASSSRGNTIYFGEGSWLTVV.

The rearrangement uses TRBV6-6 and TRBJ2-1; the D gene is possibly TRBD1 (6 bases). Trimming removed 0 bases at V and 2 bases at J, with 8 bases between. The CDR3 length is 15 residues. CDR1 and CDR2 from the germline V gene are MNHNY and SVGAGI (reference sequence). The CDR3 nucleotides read TGTGCCAGCAGTTACTCGTCAGGGGCCTACAATGAGCAGTTCTTC. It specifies CASSYSSGAYNEQFF.

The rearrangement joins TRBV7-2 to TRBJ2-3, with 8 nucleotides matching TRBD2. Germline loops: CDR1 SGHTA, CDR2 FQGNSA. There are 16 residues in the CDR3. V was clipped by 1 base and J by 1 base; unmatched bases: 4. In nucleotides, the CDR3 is TGTGCCAGCAGCTTAGATCGAGCGGGAGGCACAGATACGCAGTATTTT. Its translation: CASSLDRAGGTDTQYF.

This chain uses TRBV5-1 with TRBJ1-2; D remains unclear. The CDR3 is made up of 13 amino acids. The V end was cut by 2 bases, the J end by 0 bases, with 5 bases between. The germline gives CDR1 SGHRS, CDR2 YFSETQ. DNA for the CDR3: TGCGCCAGCAGCTTTACATCTAACTATGGCTACACCTTC. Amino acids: CASSFTSNYGYTF.

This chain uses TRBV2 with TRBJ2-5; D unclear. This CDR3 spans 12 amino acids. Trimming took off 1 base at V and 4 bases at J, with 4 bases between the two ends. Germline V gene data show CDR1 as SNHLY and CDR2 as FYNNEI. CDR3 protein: CASSEGRETQYF. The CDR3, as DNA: TGTGCCAGCAGTGAAGGGAGAGAGACCCAGTACTTC.

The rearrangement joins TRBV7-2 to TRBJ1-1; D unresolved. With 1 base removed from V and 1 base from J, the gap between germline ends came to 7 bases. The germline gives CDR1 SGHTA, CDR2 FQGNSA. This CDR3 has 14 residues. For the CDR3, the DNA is TGTGCCAGCAGCTTAGGTCCGGGGAACACTGAAGCTTTCTTT. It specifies CASSLGPGNTEAFF.

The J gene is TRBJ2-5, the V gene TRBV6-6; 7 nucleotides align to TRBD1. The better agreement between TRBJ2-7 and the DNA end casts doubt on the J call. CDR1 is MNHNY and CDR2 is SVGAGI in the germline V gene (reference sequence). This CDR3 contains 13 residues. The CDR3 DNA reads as TGTGCCAGCAGTTACCGGGACAGCTACGAGCAGTACTTC. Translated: CASSYRDSYEQYF.

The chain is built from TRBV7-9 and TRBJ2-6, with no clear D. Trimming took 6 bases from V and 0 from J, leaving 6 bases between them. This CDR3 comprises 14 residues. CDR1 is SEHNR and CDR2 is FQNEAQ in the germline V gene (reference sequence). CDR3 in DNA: TGTGCCAGCAGTTCCAACTCTGGGGCCAACGTCCTGACTTTC. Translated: CASSSNSGANVLTF. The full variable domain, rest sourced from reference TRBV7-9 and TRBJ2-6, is DTGVSQNPRHKITKRGQNVTFRCDPISEHNRLYWYRQTLGQGPEFLTYFQNEAQLEKSRLLSDRFSAERPKGSFSTLEIQRTEQGDSAMYLCASSSNSGANVLTFGAGSRLTVL.

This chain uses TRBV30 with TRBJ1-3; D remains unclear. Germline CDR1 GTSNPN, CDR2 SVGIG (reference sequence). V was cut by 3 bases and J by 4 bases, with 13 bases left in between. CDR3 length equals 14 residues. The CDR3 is CAWRRGASGNTIYF. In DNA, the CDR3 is TGTGCCTGGAGGCGGGGAGCATCCGGAAACACCATATATTTT.

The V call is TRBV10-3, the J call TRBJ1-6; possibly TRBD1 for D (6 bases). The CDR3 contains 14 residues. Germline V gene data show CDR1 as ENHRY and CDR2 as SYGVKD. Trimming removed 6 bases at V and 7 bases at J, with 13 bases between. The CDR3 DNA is TGTGCCATCAGCCTCACAGGGTCCAATTCACCCCTCCACTTT. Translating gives CAISLTGSNSPLHF.

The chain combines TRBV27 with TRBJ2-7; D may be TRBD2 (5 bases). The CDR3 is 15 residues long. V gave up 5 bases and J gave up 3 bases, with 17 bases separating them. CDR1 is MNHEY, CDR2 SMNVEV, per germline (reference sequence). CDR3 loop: CASSTIRTDIYEQYF. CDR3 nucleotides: TGTGCCAGCAGTACAATCCGGACTGACATCTACGAGCAGTACTTC.

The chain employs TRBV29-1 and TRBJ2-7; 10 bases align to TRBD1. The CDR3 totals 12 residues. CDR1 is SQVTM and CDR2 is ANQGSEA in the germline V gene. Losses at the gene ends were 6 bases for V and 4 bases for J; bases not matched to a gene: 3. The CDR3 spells CSVGQGGYEQYF. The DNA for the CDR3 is TGCAGCGTCGGACAGGGGGGGTACGAGCAGTACTTC.

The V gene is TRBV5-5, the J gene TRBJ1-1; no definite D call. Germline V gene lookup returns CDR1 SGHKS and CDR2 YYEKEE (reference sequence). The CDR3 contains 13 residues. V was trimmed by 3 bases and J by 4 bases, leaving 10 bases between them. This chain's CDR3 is CASSSSRSTEAFF. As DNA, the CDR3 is TGTGCCAGCAGCTCCTCGAGGAGCACTGAAGCTTTCTTT.

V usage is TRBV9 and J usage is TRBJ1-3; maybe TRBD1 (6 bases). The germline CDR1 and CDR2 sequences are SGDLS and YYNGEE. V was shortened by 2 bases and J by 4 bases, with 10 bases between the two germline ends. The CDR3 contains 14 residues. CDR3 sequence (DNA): TGTGCCAGCAGCGTTCAGGGGTCAGGAAACACCATATATTTT. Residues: CASSVQGSGNTIYF.

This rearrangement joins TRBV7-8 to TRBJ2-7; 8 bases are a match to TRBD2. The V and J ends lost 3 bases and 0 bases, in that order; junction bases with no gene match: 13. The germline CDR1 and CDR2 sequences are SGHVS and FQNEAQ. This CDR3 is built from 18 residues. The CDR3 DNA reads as TGTGCCAGCAGCTTGAGGGAGATACTAGCGGAGAGCTCCTACGAGCAGTACTTC. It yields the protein CASSLREILAESSYEQYF.

CDR3 nucleotides: TGTGCCAGCAGTCAAATCCAAGAGACCCAGTACTTC. This encodes CASSQIQETQYF. V and J are TRBV6-1 and TRBJ2-5; no clear D gene. The germline V and J ends were trimmed by 5 bases and 1 base, with 5 bases remaining between them. Germline CDR1 MNHNS, CDR2 SASEGT. The CDR3 contains 12 residues.

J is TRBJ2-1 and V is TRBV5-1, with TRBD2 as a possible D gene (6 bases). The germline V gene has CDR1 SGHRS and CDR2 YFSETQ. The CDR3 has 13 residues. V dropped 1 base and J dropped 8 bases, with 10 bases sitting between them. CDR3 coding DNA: TGCGCCAGCAGCTTGCGCGGGGTAGATGAGCAGTTCTTC. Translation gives CASSLRGVDEQFF.

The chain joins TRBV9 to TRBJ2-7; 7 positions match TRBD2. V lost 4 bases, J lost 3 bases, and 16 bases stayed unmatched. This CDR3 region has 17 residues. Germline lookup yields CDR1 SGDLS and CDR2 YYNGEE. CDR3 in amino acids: CASSLRGDHLEGYEQYF. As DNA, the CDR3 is TGTGCCAGCAGCCTCCGGGGGGACCACCTTGAAGGCTACGAGCAGTACTTC.

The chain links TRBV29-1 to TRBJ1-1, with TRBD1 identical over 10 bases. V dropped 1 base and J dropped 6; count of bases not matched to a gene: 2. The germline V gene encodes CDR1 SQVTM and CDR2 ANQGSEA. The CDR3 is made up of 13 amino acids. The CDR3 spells CSVEGDRGAEAFF. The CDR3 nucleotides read TGCAGCGTTGAAGGGGACAGGGGCGCTGAAGCTTTCTTT.

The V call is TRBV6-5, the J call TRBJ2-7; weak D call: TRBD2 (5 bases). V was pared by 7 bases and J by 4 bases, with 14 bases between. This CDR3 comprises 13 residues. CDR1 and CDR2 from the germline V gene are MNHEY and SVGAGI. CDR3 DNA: TGTGCCAGCACCCCCCCGGGGAGATACGAGCAGTACTTC. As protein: CASTPPGRYEQYF.

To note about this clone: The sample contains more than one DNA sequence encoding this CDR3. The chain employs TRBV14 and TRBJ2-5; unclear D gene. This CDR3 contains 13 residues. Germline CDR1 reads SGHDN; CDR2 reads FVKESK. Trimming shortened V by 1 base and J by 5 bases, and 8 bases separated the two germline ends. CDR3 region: CASSQGVRETQYF. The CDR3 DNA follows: TGTGCCAGCAGCCAAGGGGTGCGGGAGACCCAGTACTTC.

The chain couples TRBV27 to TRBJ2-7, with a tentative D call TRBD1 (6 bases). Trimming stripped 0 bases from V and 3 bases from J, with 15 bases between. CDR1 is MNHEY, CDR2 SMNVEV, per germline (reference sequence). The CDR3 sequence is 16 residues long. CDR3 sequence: CASSLSAGDSLYEQYF. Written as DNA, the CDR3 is TGTGCCAGCAGTTTATCGGCAGGGGATTCCCTCTACGAGCAGTACTTC.